These T cell receptor beta chains were read from a single sample in a study of cytomegalovirus exposure and HLA in healthy donors. The protocol was immunoSEQ multiplex PCR, while the TCRdb copy is restricted to in-frame clones and leaves out a portion. In the table there are approximately 140,000 clones, around 77% of which are singletons. The sample was PBMCs. All receptors derive from a man aged 18 to 35 in good health and CMV-seronegative. Both conserved end residues are part of each CDR3. D genes are given only for firm matches. Clone size is shown for a subset of rows, as once, few, many or a class of expanded clone.

D gene: .; J gene: TRBJ2-2; clone size: .; V gene: TRBV11-1; CDR3 DNA: TGTGCCAGCAGCTTAGGAGGCTCCGGGGAGCTGTTTTTT; CDR3 protein: CASSLGGSGELFF
D gene: TRBD1; J gene: TRBJ1-5; clone size: once; V gene: TRBV6-5; CDR3 DNA: TGTGCCAGCAGTTCCCCAGGGGGAGCGGGCAATCAGCCCCAGCATTTT; CDR3 protein: CASSSPGGAGNQPQHF
D gene: .; J gene: TRBJ2-7; clone size: .; V gene: TRBV5-1; CDR3 DNA: TGCGCCAGCAGCTTCGGACCCCGGGACTACGAGCAGTACTTC; CDR3 protein: CASSFGPRDYEQYF
D gene: TRBD1; J gene: TRBJ1-2; clone size: .; V gene: TRBV9; CDR3 DNA: TGTGCCAGCTGGAGGGGACAGGGGCATGGCTACACCTTC; CDR3 protein: CASWRGQGHGYTF
D gene: .; J gene: TRBJ1-6; clone size: .; V gene: TRBV7-9; CDR3 DNA: TGTGCCAGCAGCAATTCTCAGGTTCCCAATTCACCCCTCCACTTT; CDR3 protein: CASSNSQVPNSPLHF
D gene: TRBD1; J gene: TRBJ2-1; clone size: .; V gene: TRBV9; CDR3 DNA: TGTGCCAGCAGCGCATGGGGACAGGTTAATGAGCAGTTCTTC; CDR3 protein: CASSAWGQVNEQFF
D gene: TRBD1; J gene: TRBJ1-1; clone size: .; V gene: TRBV4-3; CDR3 DNA: TGCGCCAGCAGCCCCCAAATCGACAGGGGAGCTTTCTTT; CDR3 protein: CASSPQIDRGAFF
D gene: .; J gene: TRBJ2-2; clone size: .; V gene: TRBV6-4; CDR3 DNA: TGTGCCAGCAGTGACTCGTCAGAAAGCGGGGAGCTGTTTTTT; CDR3 protein: CASSDSSESGELFF
D gene: .; J gene: TRBJ1-1; clone size: .; V gene: TRBV2; CDR3 DNA: TGTGCCAGCAGTGGAGACATGAACACTGAAGCTTTCTTT; CDR3 protein: CASSGDMNTEAFF
D gene: TRBD1; J gene: TRBJ2-5; clone size: .; V gene: TRBV27; CDR3 DNA: TGTGCCAGCTCAGGACAGGGGCGAAGGGAGACCCAGTACTTC; CDR3 protein: CASSGQGRRETQYF
D gene: .; J gene: TRBJ2-2; clone size: few; V gene: TRBV2; CDR3 DNA: TGTGCCAGCAGTGACAGCGAAGGGGAGCTGTTTTTT; CDR3 protein: CASSDSEGELFF
D gene: .; J gene: TRBJ2-6; clone size: once; V gene: TRBV7-9; CDR3 DNA: TGTGCCAGCAGCTTAGGACCGGGTCGGGGGTCAGGGGCCAACGTCCTGACTTTC; CDR3 protein: CASSLGPGRGSGANVLTF
D gene: .; J gene: TRBJ2-7; clone size: few; V gene: TRBV7-2; CDR3 DNA: TGTGCCAGCAGCCCGAGCTCCTACGAGCAGTACTTC; CDR3 protein: CASSPSSYEQYF
D gene: TRBD2; J gene: TRBJ2-1; clone size: .; V gene: TRBV18; CDR3 DNA: TGTGCCAGCTCACCAGGGGGGGATGAGCAGTTCTTC; CDR3 protein: CASSPGGDEQFF
D gene: .; J gene: TRBJ1-2; clone size: .; V gene: TRBV6-1; CDR3 DNA: TGTGCCAGCAGTTTACATGTCTATGGCTACACCTTC; CDR3 protein: CASSLHVYGYTF
D gene: TRBD1; J gene: TRBJ1-5; clone size: .; V gene: TRBV15; CDR3 DNA: TGTGCCACCGGGCGGGACAGGGTAAATCAGCCCCAGCATTTT; CDR3 protein: CATGRDRVNQPQHF
D gene: TRBD2; J gene: TRBJ2-3; clone size: .; V gene: TRBV6-1; CDR3 DNA: TGTGCCAGCAGCACTAGCGGGGGTGCAGATACGCAGTATTTT; CDR3 protein: CASSTSGGADTQYF
D gene: .; J gene: TRBJ1-4; clone size: .; V gene: TRBV6-1; CDR3 DNA: TGTGCCAGCAGTGGGGGGGACGCAACTAATGAAAAACTGTTTTTT; CDR3 protein: CASSGGDATNEKLFF